The rows below give T cell receptor beta chains drawn from one sample of a study of blood T cell repertoires in COVID-19. Clones were sequenced by immunoSEQ multiplex PCR, and TCRdb holds only the in-frame ones, with some missing. Of some 180,000 clones detected, 75% to 95% appear once; the ten largest clones hold 0.53%. The source material was peripheral blood. Receptor source: a man in his fifties with acute or convalescent COVID-19. Both conserved end residues are part of each CDR3. D genes are given only for firm matches. Size is omitted from some rows. Given values are once, few, many or a class for expanded clones.

cdr3_aa cdr3_nt j_call v_call d_call clone_size
CASSFWQGNTGELFF TGTGCCAGCAGTTTTTGGCAGGGGAACACCGGGGAGCTGTTTTTT TRBJ2-2 TRBV27 NA once
CASSLEVGLAGAGEQYF TGTGCCAGCAGCTTAGAGGTTGGGCTAGCGGGAGCAGGCGAGCAGTACTTC TRBJ2-7 TRBV7-2 TRBD2 NA
CASSRREARTGELFF TGTGCCAGTAGTAGGCGGGAGGCCCGCACCGGGGAGCTGTTTTTT TRBJ2-2 TRBV19 TRBD2 NA
CAIRGTGEDEKLFF TGTGCCATCAGAGGGACAGGGGAGGACGAAAAACTGTTTTTT TRBJ1-4 TRBV10-3 TRBD1 NA
CASSVDYHDIQYF TGTGCCAGCAGCGTGGACTACCACGACATTCAGTACTTC TRBJ2-4 TRBV9 NA NA
CASSDGQGRREKLFF TGTGCCAGCAGTGACGGACAGGGGAGGAGGGAAAAACTGTTTTTT TRBJ1-4 TRBV6-1 TRBD1 NA
CASNNGQGSYEQYF TGTGCCAGCAACAATGGGCAGGGGTCCTACGAGCAGTACTTC TRBJ2-7 TRBV11-2 NA once
CASSRGGYRDRNTIYF TGTGCCAGCAGCCGGGGGGGGTACAGGGACCGAAACACCATATATTTT TRBJ1-3 TRBV7-2 NA NA
CATCRERSGNSPLHF TGTGCCACCTGCCGGGAGAGGTCGGGGAATTCACCCCTCCACTTT TRBJ1-6 TRBV19 NA NA
CASSRRDRTTLNEQFF TGTGCCAGCAGCCGTAGGGACAGGACTACTCTTAATGAGCAGTTCTTC TRBJ2-1 TRBV11-2 TRBD1 NA
CASMGRGTSGPEGELFF TGTGCCAGCATGGGTCGTGGGACTAGCGGTCCCGAGGGGGAGCTGTTTTTT TRBJ2-2 TRBV5-5 TRBD2 NA
CASSEKVGTSPNSPLHF TGTGCCAGCAGTGAAAAGGTTGGGACTTCCCCCAATTCACCCCTCCACTTT TRBJ1-6 TRBV2 NA NA
CASSYPGTAYTGELFF TGTGCCAGCAGTTACCCTGGGACAGCATACACCGGGGAGCTGTTTTTT TRBJ2-2 TRBV6-2/TRBV6-3 TRBD1 once
CSVTGGLDYGYTF TGCAGCGTCACAGGGGGCCTCGACTATGGCTACACCTTC TRBJ1-2 TRBV29-1 TRBD1 NA
CASSYGQGRNSPLHF TGTGCCAGCAGTTACGGGCAGGGCCGGAATTCACCCCTCCACTTT TRBJ1-6 TRBV6-5 NA once
CASSRSSTGRYNEQFF TGTGCCAGCAGCCGAAGTTCGACAGGGCGGTACAATGAGCAGTTCTTC TRBJ2-1 TRBV7-9 TRBD1 NA
CAWSGAEKLFF TGTGCCTGGAGTGGGGCCGAAAAACTGTTTTTT TRBJ1-4 TRBV30 NA NA
CASSRGQGAYRTEKLFF TGTGCCAGCTCACGGGGACAGGGGGCCTATCGCACAGAAAAACTGTTTTTT TRBJ1-4 TRBV3-1/TRBV3-2 TRBD1 once
CASLSGYEQYF TGTGCCAGCCTTAGTGGCTACGAGCAGTACTTC TRBJ2-7 TRBV28 NA NA
CASSLWDSYNEQFF TGTGCCAGCAGTTTGTGGGACAGCTACAATGAGCAGTTCTTC TRBJ2-1 TRBV27 TRBD1 few
CASSPTLGDSVDDEQFF TGTGCCAGCAGTCCAACGCTTGGGGACAGCGTAGACGATGAGCAGTTCTTC TRBJ2-1 TRBV28 TRBD1 NA